Below are 28 T cell receptor beta chains sequenced from a single sample in a study of blood T cells in healthy people across ages. The authors ran a second PCR of roughly 6 to 12 cycles using a sample-barcoded 5' primer and a J-beta primer mix. One entry per CDR3 protein, called by TCRdb with MiXCR from the 5' RACE reads. The profile shows around 1.5 million distinct CDR3 sequences, 34% of them singletons. The sample comprised blood. The receptor set was obtained from a woman aged 25 to 45 in good health.

This clonotype was seen a handful of times. This chain uses TRBV4-1 with TRBJ1-1; D unclear. Deletions cut 3 bases from V and 0 bases from J, with 11 bases between. Germline V gene sequence: CDR1 MGHRA, CDR2 YSYEKL. This CDR3 is 15 amino acids long. The CDR3 sequence: CASSQMFFLNTEAFF. The DNA for the CDR3 is TGCGCCAGCAGCCAGATGTTTTTCTTGAACACTGAAGCTTTCTTT.

The sample holds a few counts of this clonotype. CDR3 sequence: CASSPAGGLSPLHF. CDR3 DNA sequence: TGTGCCAGCAGTCCCGCCGGGGGGCTATCACCCCTCCACTTT. The chain employs TRBV28 and TRBJ1-6; tentative D call: TRBD1 (6 bases). The CDR3 spans 14 residues. The ends were cut back, 5 bases at V and 10 bases at J, with 15 bases in the middle. The germline V gene encodes CDR1 MDHEN and CDR2 SYDVKM.

This clonotype was recorded once. The chain is built from TRBV6-1 and TRBJ2-6, with D unresolved. In germline, CDR1 is MNHNS, CDR2 SASEGT. This CDR3 has 14 amino acids. V was shortened by 7 bases and J by 2 bases, with 9 bases between the two germline ends. CDR3 region: CASIDAAGANVLTF. The CDR3 nucleotides are TGTGCCAGCATCGACGCGGCTGGGGCCAACGTCCTGACTTTC.

This clonotype was recorded a few times. The chain combines TRBV4-1 with TRBJ1-2; D unclear. V shed 3 bases and J shed 4 bases, with 18 bases lying between them. Germline CDR1 MGHRA, CDR2 YSYEKL. The length of the CDR3 is 16 residues. The CDR3 region is CASSHRHDSTGYGYTF. The DNA for the CDR3 is TGCGCCAGCAGCCATCGCCACGACTCAACGGGCTATGGCTACACCTTC.

The chain joins TRBV5-6 to TRBJ2-5; the D gene could be TRBD1 or TRBD2 (5 bases each). CDR1 and CDR2 (germline): SGHDT, YYEEEE. This CDR3 contains 15 residues. V dropped 4 bases and J dropped 3 bases, with 16 bases sitting between them. This CDR3 reads CASSLTGRVKETQYF. CDR3 DNA sequence: TGTGCCAGCAGCCTAACGGGACGGGTTAAAGAGACCCAGTACTTC. Filled out from reference TRBV5-6 and TRBJ2-5, the complete variable domain reads DAGVTQSPTHLIKTRGQQVTLRCSPKSGHDTVSWYQQALGQGPQFIFQYYEEEERQRGNFPDRFSGHQFPNYSSELNVNALLLGDSALYLCASSLTGRVKETQYFGPGTRLLVL.

This clonotype turned up a few times. This may come from a read error, since a much larger clone is one base off. V usage is TRBV29-1 and J usage is TRBJ2-3; 10 positions match TRBD1. The CDR3 has 14 residues. In germline, CDR1 is SQVTM, CDR2 ANQGSEA. The V and J ends lost 6 bases and 6 bases, in that order; junction bases with no gene match: 9. CDR3 region: CSVQPTGGRDTQYF. The CDR3 region has the DNA TGCAGCGTCCAGCCGACAGGGGGCAGGGATACGCAGTATTTT.

The CDR3 sequence is CASSLTGKPNNEQFF. The CDR3 nucleotides are TGCGCCAGCAGCCTGACAGGGAAACCCAACAATGAGCAGTTCTTC. The chain couples TRBV5-1 to TRBJ2-1; TRBD1 agrees at 7 bases. V dropped 4 bases and J dropped 5; count of bases not matched to a gene: 9. Germline assignment: CDR1 SGHRS and CDR2 YFSETQ. The CDR3 loop spans 15 amino acids.

The chain uses TRBV27 and TRBJ2-3, with 8 positions matching TRBD1. The J segment lost 6 bases and the V segment lost 0 bases, leaving 14 bases of the junction unmatched. The CDR3 spans 18 residues. Germline V lookup: CDR1 MNHEY, CDR2 SMNVEV (reference sequence). CDR3 loop: CASSLSDRGLLRRDTQYF. CDR3 DNA sequence: TGTGCCAGCAGTTTATCCGACAGGGGCTTACTACGTCGTGATACGCAGTATTTT.

Of note for this clonotype: Since a much larger clone is just one base distant, this may be a read error. The chain links TRBV20-1 to TRBJ1-1; D possibly corresponds to TRBD1 (6 bases). Trimming cost V 8 bases and J 4 bases, with 20 bases left between them. CDR3 length: 14 amino acids. Germline assignment: CDR1 DFQATT and CDR2 SNEGSKA (reference sequence). The CDR3 region has the DNA TGCAGTACTAAATTGGGGGGAGGGGGCACTGAAGCTTTCTTT. It codes for CSTKLGGGGTEAFF.

This chain uses TRBV6-1 with TRBJ1-2, with D uncertain. This CDR3 comprises 15 residues. From germline, CDR1 is MNHNS and CDR2 SASEGT. Trimming left V 3 bases short and J 6 bases short, with 17 bases between. The CDR3 loop reads CASSEISVGGHGYTF. The CDR3 DNA reads as TGTGCCAGCAGTGAGATTTCCGTTGGAGGGCATGGCTACACCTTC.

This chain links TRBV7-6 with TRBJ2-7; either TRBD1 or TRBD2 may supply D (6 bases each). V was clipped by 6 bases and J by 3 bases, with 18 bases between them. Germline V gene sequence: CDR1 SGHVS, CDR2 FNYEAQ. CDR3 length: 15 residues. The CDR3 bases are TGTGCCAGCAGGGAGGGATTAGGGGGAAACTACGAGCAGTACTTC. Encoded protein: CASREGLGGNYEQYF. Supplemented by reference TRBV7-6 and TRBJ2-7, the full variable domain reads GAGVSQSPRYKVTKRGQDVALRCDPISGHVSLYWYRQALGQGPEFLTYFNYEAQQDKSGLPNDRFSAERPEGSISTLTIQRTEQRDSAMYRCASREGLGGNYEQYFGPGTRLTVT.

The chain is built from TRBV7-3 and TRBJ1-2; 8 positions agree with TRBD1. From germline, CDR1 is SGHTA and CDR2 FQGTGA. This CDR3 is 13 amino acids long. V dropped 5 bases and J dropped 6; count of bases not matched to a gene: 5. CDR3 sequence reads: CASSLDRENGYTF. The CDR3 region has the DNA TGTGCCAGCAGCCTGGACAGGGAAAATGGCTACACCTTC.

This clonotype was observed at least ten times. The V gene is TRBV7-2, the J gene TRBJ2-5, with 8 bases identical to TRBD1. The V segment lost 5 bases and the J segment 3 bases; nucleotides outside the gene matches: 5. This CDR3 has 14 residues. Germline loops: CDR1 SGHTA, CDR2 FQGNSA. CDR3 in amino acids: CASSRDRGKETQYF. The CDR3 DNA reads as TGTGCCAGCAGCCGCGACAGGGGTAAAGAGACCCAGTACTTC.

This clonotype was observed a few times. The V and J genes are TRBV24-1 and TRBJ2-3, with D perhaps TRBD1 or TRBD2 (5 bases each). The CDR3 totals 15 residues. Germline V lookup: CDR1 KGHDR, CDR2 SFDVKD. The V end lost 4 bases, the J end lost 2 bases, and 12 bases lay between the germline ends. The CDR3 region is CATSEPGTFTDTQYF. In DNA form, the CDR3 reads TGTGCCACCAGTGAACCCGGGACGTTCACAGATACGCAGTATTTT.

V gene TRBV4-1 combines with J gene TRBJ2-1; 8 nucleotides agree with TRBD2. After removal of 3 bases from V and 6 bases from J, the junction contained 13 bases not matched to a gene. This CDR3 is built from 17 residues. Germline CDR1 and CDR2: MGHRA and YSYEKL. CDR3 amino acids: CASSHLPGLDLFNEQFF. The CDR3 bases are TGCGCCAGCAGCCACTTGCCGGGACTAGATCTCTTCAATGAGCAGTTCTTC.

The gene calls are TRBV28 and TRBJ2-3, with 7 bases identical to TRBD2. With 4 bases clipped from V and 0 bases from J, the junction kept 7 bases outside the gene matches. Germline V gene lookup returns CDR1 MDHEN and CDR2 SYDVKM. The length of the CDR3 is 16 residues. The CDR3 spells CASSSPAGSSTDTQYF. Written as DNA, the CDR3 is TGTGCCAGCAGTTCCCCAGCGGGATCGAGCACAGATACGCAGTATTTT.

This clonotype was seen more than once but under ten times. V usage is TRBV3-1 and J usage is TRBJ2-3; D possibly corresponds to TRBD1 (5 bases). Germline V gene sequence: CDR1 LGHDT, CDR2 YNNKEL (reference sequence). Trimming stripped 0 bases from V and 4 bases from J, with 11 bases between. The CDR3 length is 15 residues. The CDR3 sequence is CASSQDAGFADTQYF. The CDR3 coding sequence is TGTGCCAGCAGCCAAGATGCAGGGTTCGCAGATACGCAGTATTTT.

Details on this clonotype: This may be a read error: a much more frequent sequence differs by one nucleotide. The rearrangement joins TRBV5-6 to TRBJ2-4, with a possible D match to TRBD2 (5 bases). The germline V and J ends were trimmed by 1 base and 1 base, with 9 bases remaining between them. The CDR3 spans 15 residues. CDR1 and CDR2 from the germline V gene are SGHDT and YYEEEE. The CDR3 DNA is TGTGCCAGCAGCTTGAAGGGAGTCGCCAAAAACATTCAGTACTTC. It yields the protein CASSLKGVAKNIQYF.

To note about this clonotype: Mismatch with germline at one junction end may stem from a read error. The gene calls are TRBV6-1 and TRBJ1-5; a weak D match, TRBD1 (5 bases). The CDR3 loop spans 14 amino acids. Germline CDR1 is MNHNS and CDR2 is SASEGT. CDR3 in DNA: TGTGCCAGCACCCAGGGTTTTGGCAATCGGCCCCAGCATTTT. Its protein is CASTQGFGNRPQHF.

This clonotype was detected only a few times. The chain recombines TRBV20-1 with TRBJ2-1, with D perhaps matching TRBD1 or TRBD2 (6 bases each). CDR1 is DFQATT and CDR2 is SNEGSKA in the germline V gene (reference sequence). Trimming took off 3 bases at V and 7 bases at J, with 22 bases between the two ends. CDR3 length: 16 residues. The CDR3 here is CSASAGLLGGPNEQFF. Written as DNA, the CDR3 is TGCAGTGCTAGCGCAGGACTACTCGGGGGCCCAAATGAGCAGTTCTTC.

The chain joins TRBV20-1 to TRBJ2-3; 9 nucleotides line up with TRBD2. The CDR3 runs 17 residues. The germline gives CDR1 DFQATT, CDR2 SNEGSKA (reference sequence). V lost 6 bases to trimming and J lost 2 bases; unmatched junction nucleotides: 15. The DNA for the CDR3 is TGCAGTGCCGTCACGGTGGCGGGGGGGATACACACAGATACGCAGTATTTT. The encoded protein is CSAVTVAGGIHTDTQYF.

The sample holds a few counts of this clonotype. The J gene is TRBJ1-4, the V gene TRBV20-1; 7 bases align to TRBD1. CDR1 DFQATT and CDR2 SNEGSKA come from the germline V gene (reference sequence). The V gene end was trimmed by 5 bases and the J gene end by 0 bases; junction bases not matched to a gene: 0. CDR3 length: 13 residues. The CDR3 DNA sequence: TGCAGTGCTCAGGGGGCAACTAATGAAAAACTGTTTTTT. As protein: CSAQGATNEKLFF.

This clonotype appeared many times. This chain joins TRBV4-1 and TRBJ1-2; D is undetermined. Trimming took 1 base from V and 2 from J, leaving 11 bases between them. Germline loops: CDR1 MGHRA, CDR2 YSYEKL. The CDR3 runs to 15 residues. The CDR3 coding sequence is TGCGCCAGCAGCCAAGTTACGGGCGGGAACTATGGCTACACCTTC. Amino acid sequence: CASSQVTGGNYGYTF.

This clonotype was seen only a few times. The rearrangement uses TRBV5-1 and TRBJ2-7; possible D gene TRBD2, 7 bases. The CDR3 is made up of 14 amino acids. V lost 7 bases and J lost 2, with 16 bases in between. CDR1 SGHRS and CDR2 YFSETQ come from the germline V gene. The CDR3 protein is CASRTAGATYEQYF. As DNA, the CDR3 is TGCGCCAGCCGCACGGCGGGGGCCACCTACGAGCAGTACTTC.

A few counts support this clonotype. The chain has TRBV7-9 and TRBJ2-3; 11 bases fit TRBD2. The CDR3 runs to 16 residues. Germline assignment: CDR1 SEHNR and CDR2 FQNEAQ (reference sequence). V was clipped by 4 bases and J by 7 bases; unmatched bases: 10. The CDR3 nucleotides are TGTGCCAGCAGCTCCGTACTAGCGGGAGCCCTTTATACGCAGTATTTT. It specifies CASSSVLAGALYTQYF.

The chain is built from TRBV20-1 and TRBJ1-1; D not certain. Per the germline V gene, CDR1 is DFQATT and CDR2 is SNEGSKA (reference sequence). V gave up 0 bases and J gave up 6 bases, with 14 bases separating them. CDR3 length: 14 amino acids. The CDR3 spells CSAREGEGGPEAFF. The CDR3 bases are TGCAGTGCTAGAGAGGGAGAGGGTGGGCCTGAAGCTTTCTTT.

This clonotype was counted a single time. The V gene is TRBV4-1, the J gene TRBJ2-2; D gene ambiguous. The CDR3 has 14 amino acids. Germline V gene sequence: CDR1 MGHRA, CDR2 YSYEKL. Trimming took 6 bases from V and 6 from J, leaving 14 bases between them. The CDR3 loop reads CASRVSPGAGELFF. CDR3 in DNA: TGCGCCAGCAGGGTGTCCCCGGGCGCCGGGGAGCTGTTTTTT.

This clonotype was counted at least ten times. The chain carries TRBV12-3 or TRBV12-4 and TRBJ2-3; 16 bases agree with TRBD2. The CDR3 spans 17 residues. J lost 8 bases, V lost 5 bases, and 10 bases had no gene match. CDR3 in amino acids: CASSPLGTSGGAGTQYF. The CDR3 DNA is TGTGCCAGCAGTCCCCTCGGGACTAGCGGGGGGGCGGGTACGCAGTATTTT.